Sequencing of this T cell receptor beta chain was carried out in a study of blood T cell repertoires in COVID-19. For the study at large: Sites across the United States, Italy and Spain contributed samples from acute and convalescent COVID-19. Sources were T cells, B-cell-depleted T cells, or PBMCs; the material itself was cDNA or gDNA.

This clone was seen a few times. Authors' analysis steps: Reference gene primer amplification in the assay estimated nucleated cell counts. Some clones are missing from TCRdb's copy, which holds only in-frame ones; the method was immunoSEQ multiplex PCR. That table supplies the V and J calls and clone size; D and trimming were determined from the DNA. The table records about 210,000 clones, 82% of them present only once. The germline V gene has CDR1 SGHTA and CDR2 FQGNSA. V was clipped by 1 base and J by 3 bases, with 9 bases between them. CDR3 size: 14 residues. Input material: peripheral blood. The source of this sequence is a woman aged 40 to 50 with acute or convalescent COVID-19. The rearrangement uses TRBV7-2 and TRBJ1-1; D call uncertain. CDR3 loop: CASSLDNIHTEAFF. The DNA for the CDR3 is TGTGCCAGCAGCTTAGATAACATTCACACTGAAGCTTTCTTT.